The clone carrying this TCR beta chain was seen repeatedly, ten times or more. Its antigen is unknown. The authors built TCR beta libraries using iRepertoire HTBI primers and Arm-PCR of CDR3 regions. MiXCR, applied by TCRdb to the multiplex PCR reads, yields one record per CDR3 protein. The sample has a few hundred thousand distinct CDR3 sequences, around 23% seen once. The data originate from a study of regulatory T cells in long-lasting Graves disease. Whole-study context: To qualify as persistent, Graves' disease required over 5 years of antithyroid drugs with positive TSH receptor antibodies.

This CDR3 contains 18 residues. CDR1 is LNHNV, CDR2 YYDKDF, per germline (reference sequence). V dropped 0 bases and J dropped 6 bases, with 21 bases sitting between them. Time point noted: persistent/refractory GD, antithyroid drugs over 5 years with positive TRAb. After RNA was extracted from PBMCs, the TCR library was made from it. Patients were enrolled at an endocrinology department in Xi'an, China. General study findings and limits: With a small sample size, accuracy may have been reduced. Preferential use of TRBV28, TRBJ1-2 and TRBJ2-5 was seen in persistent disease.

The TCR comes from a female donor with Graves disease. The chain links TRBV15 to TRBJ1-5; no clear D gene. The material was peripheral blood mononuclear cells (PBMCs), obtained when the disease was refractory, from a patient treated with antithyroid drugs. The CDR3: CATSRDYVLAISPQPQHF. The CDR3 region has the DNA TGTGCCACCAGCAGAGATTATGTTTTGGCGATCTCCCCTCAGCCCCAGCATTTT. Filled out from reference TRBV15 and TRBJ1-5, the complete variable domain reads DAMVIQNPRYQVTQFGKPVTLSCSQTLNHNVMYWYQQKSSQAPKLLFHYYDKDFNNEADTPDNFQSRRPNTSFCFLDIRSPGLGDTAMYLCATSRDYVLAISPQPQHFGDGTRLSIL.